Listed below are T cell receptor beta chains from one sample, sequenced in a study of blood T cell repertoires in COVID-19. Data came from immunoSEQ multiplex PCR; TCRdb stores just in-frame clones and leaves some out. The table has around 300,000 clones, more than 75% seen once. Sequenced: PBMCs or T cells enriched from blood (not recorded which). These receptors came from a woman aged 25 to 39 who had recovered from COVID-19. Both conserved end residues are part of each CDR3.

CDR3 protein: CASSLDLRGGLAEQFF
V gene: TRBV7-3

CDR3 protein: CASSLDRYSNQPQHF
V gene: TRBV4-2

CDR3 protein: CASSWYRGRSDGYTF
V gene: TRBV5-5

CDR3 protein: CASSPGEETQYF
V gene: TRBV28

CDR3 protein: CASSSNRGTDNEKLFF
V gene: TRBV4-1

CDR3 protein: CASSDPTAGGNAKNIQYF
V gene: TRBV5-4

CDR3 protein: CSVVDTGTGTDTQYF
V gene: TRBV29-1

CDR3 protein: CASSLFAQGNSYEQYF
V gene: TRBV5-1

CDR3 protein: CASSWGQGGGELFF
V gene: TRBV5-5

CDR3 protein: CASSFTGTADF
V gene: TRBV5-6

CDR3 protein: CASSLGAAGARQPQHF
V gene: TRBV7-6

CDR3 protein: CASSLTGTFGYTF
V gene: TRBV28

CDR3 protein: CASSQGSGYTF
V gene: TRBV5-8

CDR3 protein: CASSYYTGTEQYF
V gene: TRBV6-5

CDR3 protein: CASSEAQGATNGYTF
V gene: TRBV6-1

CDR3 protein: CASSLGQGALENTEAFF
V gene: TRBV7-9

CDR3 protein: CASSLDPEVTGNTIYF
V gene: TRBV11-2

CDR3 protein: CASSYSTRIGGYTF
V gene: TRBV6-5

CDR3 protein: CASSYSGGGGTQYF
V gene: TRBV7-2

CDR3 protein: CASSKALSGILDQPQHF
V gene: TRBV21-1

CDR3 protein: CASSSQTGYYGYTF
V gene: TRBV7-2

CDR3 protein: CSVKRDSLNTEAFF
V gene: TRBV29-1

CDR3 protein: CASSPRQGFTDTQYF
V gene: TRBV6-2/TRBV6-3

CDR3 protein: CASSDGGAYRDTQYF
V gene: TRBV28

CDR3 protein: CASSMTANTEAFF
V gene: TRBV19

CDR3 protein: CATHFVTEAFF
V gene: TRBV6-5

CDR3 protein: CASSLTGSNTGELFF
V gene: TRBV7-8

CDR3 protein: CASSQPLTSGGAKTQYF
V gene: TRBV4-1

CDR3 protein: CASSLGGQGPEKLFF
V gene: TRBV5-1

CDR3 protein: CASSLAFEGYTF
V gene: TRBV5-6

CDR3 protein: CASSTRGGFTDTQYF
V gene: TRBV19

CDR3 protein: CASSLGGSKNIQYF
V gene: TRBV7-3

CDR3 protein: CASSYVQTPNTEAFF
V gene: TRBV6-5

CDR3 protein: CASSTRDTQYF
V gene: TRBV25-1

CDR3 protein: CASSFAPSSSYEQYF
V gene: TRBV7-9

CDR3 protein: CSAGGNYGYTF
V gene: TRBV20-1

CDR3 protein: CASSYSGTAFGNQPQHF
V gene: TRBV6-2/TRBV6-3

CDR3 protein: CASSGLGTGPNEKLFF
V gene: TRBV19

CDR3 protein: CASSRIKAGTGNTGELFF
V gene: TRBV16

CDR3 protein: CASSLGAATFTDTQYF
V gene: TRBV5-4

CDR3 protein: CASSLVGGPYNEQFF
V gene: TRBV7-2

CDR3 protein: CASSLASGGTDTQYF
V gene: TRBV5-4